These T cell receptor beta chains were read from a single sample in a study of patients and donors after allogeneic stem cell transplantation. TCRdb itself ran the RT-PCR reads through MiXCR, one entry per CDR3 protein. The table includes 150,000 to 250,000 distinct CDR3 sequences, around 41% detected once. The sample comprised blood, either unsorted or a sorted T cell fraction (not recorded which). These receptors all come from a human donor who was either an allogeneic HSCT recipient or a stem cell or donor lymphocyte infusion donor (not recorded which). It is not recorded whose cells these are; they may come from a transplant donor. CDR3s include the opening cysteine and the closing phenylalanine or tryptophan. A D gene is named only where the DNA matches it firmly. Clone size is given for some rows only: seen once, a few or many times, or a class if the clone is expanded.

j_call v_call clone_size d_call cdr3_aa cdr3_nt
TRBJ2-7 TRBV4-2 once TRBD2 CASSQLGLAAQGRYEQYF TGTGCCAGCAGCCAACTGGGACTAGCGGCTCAAGGGAGGTACGAGCAGTACTTC
TRBJ1-1 TRBV6-2/TRBV6-3 - - CARTFSTGPLNTEAFF TGTGCCAGGACATTCAGTACGGGACCGCTGAACACTGAAGCTTTCTTT
TRBJ2-2 TRBV7-3 - - CASSLRGWTANTGELFF TGTGCCAGCAGCTTAAGGGGTTGGACAGCGAACACCGGGGAGCTGTTTTTT
TRBJ2-5 TRBV12-3/TRBV12-4 - - CASSRILAETQYF TGTGCCAGCAGTCGAATTTTAGCAGAGACCCAGTACTTC
TRBJ2-1 TRBV10-3 - TRBD2 CAISDLWGEGLNEQFF TGTGCCATCAGTGATCTCTGGGGGGAGGGCCTCAATGAGCAGTTCTTC
TRBJ1-2 TRBV7-9 - TRBD1 CASSPPGQRILNYGYTF TGTGCCAGCAGCCCCCCGGGACAGAGAATACTTAACTATGGCTACACCTTC
TRBJ2-3 TRBV4-3 - TRBD2 CASKLAGAITDTQYF TGCGCCAGCAAGCTAGCGGGAGCTATCACAGATACGCAGTATTTT
TRBJ2-1 TRBV29-1 - TRBD2 CTGLAGYNEQFF TGCACCGGACTAGCGGGATACAATGAGCAGTTCTTC
TRBJ1-1 TRBV9 few - CASSVGVMGRETEAFF TGTGCCAGCAGCGTAGGAGTTATGGGGAGAGAAACTGAAGCTTTCTTT
TRBJ1-2 TRBV14 - TRBD1 CASSLSWDRGSYGYTF TGTGCCAGCAGCCTAAGCTGGGACAGGGGATCCTATGGCTACACCTTC
TRBJ1-1 TRBV27 once - CASSLIRANTEAFF TGTGCCAGCAGTTTAATCAGGGCGAACACTGAAGCTTTCTTT
TRBJ1-5 TRBV9 - - CASSVGTAHNQPQHF TGTGCCAGCAGCGTCGGGACGGCCCACAATCAGCCCCAGCATTTT
TRBJ1-1 TRBV2 - - CASRRGSDTEAFF TGTGCCAGCAGGAGAGGGTCGGACACTGAAGCTTTCTTT
TRBJ2-7 TRBV10-3 - - CAISGEPGYEQYF TGTGCCATCAGTGGAGAACCCGGTTACGAGCAGTACTTC
TRBJ2-5 TRBV10-3 few TRBD2 CAISLGLAVGRETQYF TGTGCCATCAGTCTGGGACTAGCGGTCGGACGGGAGACCCAGTACTTC
TRBJ1-2 TRBV29-1 few TRBD1 CSVELWGQGADGYTF TGCAGCGTTGAACTCTGGGGACAGGGGGCGGATGGCTACACCTTC
TRBJ1-5 TRBV7-8 - - CASSSDLGGNQPQHF TGTGCCAGCAGCTCGGACCTCGGGGGCAATCAGCCCCAGCATTTT
TRBJ2-7 TRBV6-2/TRBV6-3 - - CATEHLGNYEQYF TGTGCCACGGAGCATTTGGGGAACTACGAGCAGTACTTC
TRBJ1-1 TRBV7-2 - - CASSSLLHRGNTEAFF TGTGCCAGCAGCTCTCTCCTTCACCGGGGGAACACTGAAGCTTTCTTT
TRBJ1-6 TRBV6-5 few TRBD1 CASSYRGYGGQGALSSYNSPLHF TGTGCCAGCAGTTACCGGGGTTACGGTGGACAGGGGGCCTTGAGCTCCTATAATTCACCCCTCCACTTT
TRBJ2-3 TRBV24-1 few - CATSMGDTDTQYF TGTGCCACCTCGATGGGCGACACAGATACGCAGTATTTT
TRBJ2-1 TRBV7-8 few TRBD1 CASTASGQGASNEQFF TGTGCCAGCACCGCCTCCGGACAGGGGGCGAGTAATGAGCAGTTCTTC
TRBJ1-1 TRBV6-6 few TRBD1 CASRLQGEGTEAFF TGTGCCAGCAGGCTTCAGGGGGAGGGCACTGAAGCTTTCTTT
TRBJ1-1 TRBV5-1 - - CASSLWGMGAFF TGCGCCAGCAGCTTGTGGGGAATGGGCGCTTTCTTT
TRBJ1-1 TRBV5-1 few - CASSARTMNTEAFF TGCGCCAGCAGCGCCAGAACGATGAACACTGAAGCTTTCTTT
TRBJ1-1 TRBV6-5 few TRBD1 CASSLPRQGVILPEAFF TGTGCCAGCAGTCTCCCCAGACAGGGTGTGATACTCCCTGAAGCTTTCTTT
TRBJ1-6 TRBV9 - - CASSVGGDGSPLHF TGTGCCAGCAGCGTAGGAGGGGACGGTTCACCCCTCCACTTT
TRBJ1-5 TRBV28 - TRBD1 CAGSPHSGQGRQPQHF TGTGCCGGCAGCCCTCACTCGGGACAGGGGAGACAGCCCCAGCATTTT
TRBJ1-2 TRBV7-9 - - CASSPMGGGYTF TGTGCCAGCAGCCCGATGGGTGGAGGCTACACCTTC
TRBJ2-1 TRBV11-1 - TRBD2 CASGRTRGLYNEQFF TGTGCCAGCGGCCGGACTAGGGGCCTTTACAATGAGCAGTTCTTC
TRBJ2-5 TRBV12-3/TRBV12-4 - - CASSSPKDQETQYF TGTGCCAGCAGTTCACCTAAGGATCAAGAGACCCAGTACTTC
TRBJ1-5 TRBV7-2 - TRBD1 CASSAGTGVRNQPQHF TGTGCCAGCAGCGCCGGGACAGGGGTCCGCAATCAGCCCCAGCATTTT
TRBJ2-6 TRBV6-2/TRBV6-3 few - CASRKTLSRSGANVLTF TGTGCCAGCAGGAAAACCCTCAGCCGCTCTGGGGCCAACGTCCTGACTTTC
TRBJ2-7 TRBV29-1 many - CSVVEAARSYEQYF TGCAGCGTTGTGGAAGCCGCCCGCTCCTACGAGCAGTACTTC
TRBJ1-4 TRBV6-6 - - CASSLQGGEKLFF TGTGCCAGCAGCCTCCAGGGAGGGGAAAAACTGTTTTTT
TRBJ2-2 TRBV12-3/TRBV12-4 - - CASSFGRAGELFF TGTGCCAGCAGTTTTGGCCGGGCCGGGGAGCTGTTTTTT
TRBJ1-1 TRBV29-1 many - CSAGPLEEAFF TGCAGCGCCGGCCCCTTAGAGGAAGCTTTCTTT
TRBJ2-1 TRBV20-1 - TRBD2 CSARGFATSDEQFF TGCAGTGCTAGAGGATTCGCGACTAGCGATGAGCAGTTCTTC
TRBJ1-5 TRBV12-3/TRBV12-4 few - CASSFGESNQPQHF TGTGCCAGCAGTTTCGGGGAGAGCAATCAGCCCCAGCATTTT
TRBJ1-1 TRBV28 many - CASSFTGNTEAFF TGTGCCAGCAGTTTCACGGGCAACACTGAAGCTTTCTTT
TRBJ1-2 TRBV7-2 few TRBD1 CASSLDTGGIYGYTF TGTGCCAGCAGCTTGGACACAGGGGGTATCTATGGCTACACCTTC
TRBJ2-1 TRBV7-9 few - CASSLIEQFF TGTGCCAGCAGCTTAATTGAGCAGTTCTTC
TRBJ1-1 TRBV4-1 few TRBD1 CASSHQRGQGNTEAFF TGCGCCAGCAGCCACCAAAGGGGGCAGGGGAACACTGAAGCTTTCTTT
TRBJ2-1 TRBV7-2 - - CASSLSRPSSYNEQFF TGTGCCAGCAGCCTCTCTCGACCGAGCTCCTACAATGAGCAGTTCTTC
TRBJ1-2 TRBV12-3/TRBV12-4 - - CASSPRVGYTF TGTGCCAGCAGTCCCAGGGTAGGCTACACCTTC
TRBJ1-1 TRBV6-5 - TRBD1 CASSTGEYTEAFF TGTGCCAGCAGCACAGGGGAGTACACTGAAGCTTTCTTT